The clone carrying this T cell receptor beta chain was recorded once. This record belongs to a study of graft-versus-host responses after intestinal transplantation. V gave up 4 bases and J gave up 1 base; unmatched junction bases: 1. Germline V gene data show CDR1 as LGHNA and CDR2 as YNFKEQ. This CDR3 contains 15 residues. Produced via immunoSEQ multiplex PCR; TCRdb's table is partial and in-frame only. The sample shows approximately 100,000 clones, 86% of them seen only once. This chain uses TRBV4-2 with TRBJ1-5; 10 bases match TRBD1. Specimen: PBMCs, collected 255 days after intestinal transplant. The TCR comes from a human patient who received an intestinal transplant, so some T cells may come from the graft donor. In nucleotides, the CDR3 is TGTGCCAGCAGCCCGGGACAGGGGAGCAATCAGCCCCAGCATTTT. It is translated as CASSPGQGSNQPQHF.